These 2 T cell receptor beta chains share one sample of origin, sequenced in a study of T-cell reconstitution after alpha-beta-depleted transplantation in children. Unique molecular identifiers were used in preparing the TCRbeta library. TCRdb recomputed calls from the PCR reads with MiXCR, one row per CDR3 protein. The data show roughly 200,000 distinct CDR3 sequences, with about 14% seen just once and around 13% held by the top ten. This sample comprised PBMCs from the stem cell graft donor, obtained from the stem cell graft. The receptors here all came from a human donor who donated a stem cell graft to a child with acute lymphoblastic leukemia.

The chain combines TRBV7-9 with TRBJ2-2; no clear D. The CDR3 spans 14 residues. CDR1 and CDR2 (germline): SEHNR, FQNEAQ (reference sequence). V was cut by 5 bases and J by 0 bases, with 7 bases left in between. The CDR3 is CASSAYANTGELFF. The CDR3 region has the DNA TGTGCCAGCAGCGCCTATGCGAACACCGGGGAGCTGTTTTTT.

This clonotype was counted between two and nine times. The rearrangement joins TRBV5-5 to TRBJ1-3, with TRBD1 as a possible D gene (5 bases). The V gene's germline CDR1 is SGHKS and CDR2 YYEKEE (reference sequence). This CDR3 is built from 18 residues. The V gene lost 3 bases and the J gene lost 3 bases, with 22 bases spanning the gap. The CDR3 nucleotides read TGTGCCAGCAGCTACACGGGGATGTCAGGGTTCAGTGGAAACACCATATATTTT. The encoded protein is CASSYTGMSGFSGNTIYF.